The clone carrying this T cell receptor (beta chain) has at least ten counts. This sample stems from a study of T cells in Graves' hyperthyroidism and ophthalmopathy. For the study at large: Upon initial diagnosis and before any treatment, peripheral blood was collected.

RNA transcripts yielded amplified TCR beta CDR3 regions. The TCR CDR3 was amplified in a first-round RT-PCR using the HTBI primer set. TCRdb analysed the multiplex PCR reads with MiXCR anew, one entry per CDR3 protein. The sample consists of 350,000 or so distinct CDR3 sequences, about a sixth of them appearing once. The V and J ends lost 4 bases and 5 bases respectively, with 11 bases between them. The CDR3 is 13 residues long. Source material: blood. This clonotype originated in a woman in her 40s with Graves' ophthalmopathy. V is TRBV12-3 or TRBV12-4 and J is TRBJ2-5; weak D call: TRBD1 (5 bases). The CDR3 DNA reads as TGTGCCAGCAGTTCCAGGGATACGGAGACCCAGTACTTC. Its translation: CASSSRDTETQYF.